This T cell receptor beta chain was recovered during a study of blood T cell repertoires in COVID-19. At the level of the study: PBMCs, B-cell-depleted T cells, or T cells provided the cDNA or gDNA that made up the material.

The Seattle site enrolled patients during active infection and followed them longitudinally. The ends lost 3 bases at V and 5 bases at J; junction bases unmatched: 11. This CDR3 spans 16 amino acids. The germline gives CDR1 SGHAT, CDR2 FQNNGV. How the authors handled the data: Estimates of nucleated cell counts were drawn from the amplification of reference gene primers. The table came from immunoSEQ multiplex PCR; TCRdb's copy has only in-frame clones and leaves some out. D and trimming were read from the DNA, whereas the V and J calls and clone size are those reported in that table. The sample lists tens of thousands of clones; around 90% were seen once.

The genes are TRBV11-2 and TRBJ2-5, with 8 bases aligning to TRBD2. The sequence was collected from a woman older than 75 with COVID-19, enrolled during active disease. The sequenced material came from peripheral blood. The CDR3 region has the DNA TGTGCCAGCAGCTTCGGGAGGGTAGCGGGGCGGGAGACCCAGTACTTC. Protein: CASSFGRVAGRETQYF.